This TCR beta chain was identified in a study of blood T cell repertoires in COVID-19. From germline, CDR1 is LGHDT and CDR2 YNNKEL (reference sequence). There are 13 residues in the CDR3. J lost 7 bases, V lost 0 bases, and 3 bases had no gene match. Repertoires were generated with immunoSEQ multiplex PCR, while TCRdb's copy carries only in-frame clones and drops some. The profile shows around 230,000 clones, over 75% of them singletons. The chain recombines TRBV3-1 (or the pseudogene TRBV3-2) with TRBJ2-7; 7 bases agree with TRBD1. The receptor was isolated from a woman of 80 years or more with acute or convalescent COVID-19. The sequenced sample was peripheral blood. CDR3 protein: CASSQDRDREQYF. CDR3 nucleotide sequence: TGTGCCAGCAGCCAAGATAGGGACAGAGAGCAGTACTTC.